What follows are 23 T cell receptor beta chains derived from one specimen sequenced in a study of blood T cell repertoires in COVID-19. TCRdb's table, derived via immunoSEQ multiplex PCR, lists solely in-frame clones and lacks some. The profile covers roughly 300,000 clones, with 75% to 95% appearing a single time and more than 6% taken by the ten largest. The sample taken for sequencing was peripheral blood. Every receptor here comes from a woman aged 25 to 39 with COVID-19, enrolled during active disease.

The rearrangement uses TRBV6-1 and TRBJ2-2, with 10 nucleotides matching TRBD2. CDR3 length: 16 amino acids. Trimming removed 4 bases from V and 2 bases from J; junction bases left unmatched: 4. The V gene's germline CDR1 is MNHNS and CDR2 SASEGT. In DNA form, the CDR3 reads TGTGCCAGCAGTGTGCTAGCGGGAGACAACACCGGGGAGCTGTTTTTT. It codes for CASSVLAGDNTGELFF.

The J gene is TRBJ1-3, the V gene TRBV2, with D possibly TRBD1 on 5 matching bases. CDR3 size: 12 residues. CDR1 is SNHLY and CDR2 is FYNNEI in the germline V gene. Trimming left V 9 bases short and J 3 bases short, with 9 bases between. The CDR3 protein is CASKQGGNTIYF. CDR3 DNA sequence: TGTGCCAGTAAGCAGGGTGGAAACACCATATATTTT. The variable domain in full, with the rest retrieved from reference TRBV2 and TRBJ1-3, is EPEVTQTPSHQVTQMGQEVILRCVPISNHLYFYWYRQILGQKVEFLVSFYNNEISEKSEIFDDQFSVERPDGSNFTLKIRSTKLEDSAMYFCASKQGGNTIYFGEGSWLTVV.

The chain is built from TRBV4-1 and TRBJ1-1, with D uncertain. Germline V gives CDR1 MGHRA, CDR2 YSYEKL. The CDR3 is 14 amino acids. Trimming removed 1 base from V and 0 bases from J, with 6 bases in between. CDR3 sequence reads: CASSQGLLNTEAFF. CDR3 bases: TGCGCCAGCAGCCAAGGGCTCTTGAACACTGAAGCTTTCTTT.

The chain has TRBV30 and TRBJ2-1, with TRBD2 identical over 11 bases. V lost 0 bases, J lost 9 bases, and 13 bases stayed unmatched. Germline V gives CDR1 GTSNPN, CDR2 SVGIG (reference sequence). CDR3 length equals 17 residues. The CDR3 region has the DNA TGTGCCTGGAGTGTGGTTTTAGCGGGAGGGCCTGTGGGTGAGCAGTTCTTC. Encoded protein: CAWSVVLAGGPVGEQFF.

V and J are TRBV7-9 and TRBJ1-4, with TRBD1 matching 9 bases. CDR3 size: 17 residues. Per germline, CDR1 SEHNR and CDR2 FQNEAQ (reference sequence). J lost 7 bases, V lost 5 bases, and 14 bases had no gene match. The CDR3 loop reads CASSGRTGEVSVEKLFF. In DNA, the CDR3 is TGTGCCAGCAGCGGCAGGACAGGGGAGGTTTCGGTTGAAAAACTGTTTTTT.

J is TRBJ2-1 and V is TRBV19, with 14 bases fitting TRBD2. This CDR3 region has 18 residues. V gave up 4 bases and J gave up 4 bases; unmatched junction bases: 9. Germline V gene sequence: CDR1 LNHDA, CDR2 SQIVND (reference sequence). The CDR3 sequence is CASSKTSGRAQGYNEQFF. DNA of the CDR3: TGTGCCAGTAGTAAGACTAGCGGGAGGGCCCAAGGATACAATGAGCAGTTCTTC.

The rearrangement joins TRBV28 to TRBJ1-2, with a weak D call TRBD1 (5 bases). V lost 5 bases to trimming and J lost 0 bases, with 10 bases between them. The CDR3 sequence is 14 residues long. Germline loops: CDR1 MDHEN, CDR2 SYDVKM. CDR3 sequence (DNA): TGTGCCAGCAGTCCAGGGATAGCTAACTATGGCTACACCTTC. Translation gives CASSPGIANYGYTF.

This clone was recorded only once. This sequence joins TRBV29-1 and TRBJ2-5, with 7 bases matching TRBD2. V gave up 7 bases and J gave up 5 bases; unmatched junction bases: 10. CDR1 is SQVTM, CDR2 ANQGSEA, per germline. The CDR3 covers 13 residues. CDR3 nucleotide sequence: TGCAGCGACGAAGGTCTAGCGGCGGAGACCCAGTACTTC. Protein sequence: CSDEGLAAETQYF.

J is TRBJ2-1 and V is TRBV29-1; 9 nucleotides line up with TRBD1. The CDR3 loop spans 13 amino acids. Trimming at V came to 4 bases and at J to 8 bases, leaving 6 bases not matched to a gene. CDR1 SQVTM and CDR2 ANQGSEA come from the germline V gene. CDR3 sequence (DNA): TGCAGCGTTGCGGCCGGGACAGGGCATGAGCAGTTCTTC. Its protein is CSVAAGTGHEQFF.

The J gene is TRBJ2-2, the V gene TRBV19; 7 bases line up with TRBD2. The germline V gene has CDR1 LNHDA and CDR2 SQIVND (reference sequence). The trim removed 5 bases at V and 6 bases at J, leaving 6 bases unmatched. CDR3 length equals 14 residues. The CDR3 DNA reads TGTGCCAGTAGTCGGGAGGCCGGTCCCGGGGAGCTGTTTTTT. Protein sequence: CASSREAGPGELFF.

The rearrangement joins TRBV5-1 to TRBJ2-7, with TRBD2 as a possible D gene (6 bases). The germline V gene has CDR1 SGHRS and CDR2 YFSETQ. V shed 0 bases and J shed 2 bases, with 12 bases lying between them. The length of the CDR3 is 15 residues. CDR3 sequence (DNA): TGCGCCAGCAGCTTGGTCGGACCGGGGGCCTACGAGCAGTACTTC. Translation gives CASSLVGPGAYEQYF.

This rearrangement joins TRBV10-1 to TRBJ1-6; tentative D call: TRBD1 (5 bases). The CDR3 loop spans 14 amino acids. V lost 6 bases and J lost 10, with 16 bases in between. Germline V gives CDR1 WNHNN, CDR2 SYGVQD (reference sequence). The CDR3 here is CASRKEQVGSPLHF. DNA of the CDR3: TGCGCCAGCAGGAAGGAACAGGTTGGGTCACCCCTCCACTTT.

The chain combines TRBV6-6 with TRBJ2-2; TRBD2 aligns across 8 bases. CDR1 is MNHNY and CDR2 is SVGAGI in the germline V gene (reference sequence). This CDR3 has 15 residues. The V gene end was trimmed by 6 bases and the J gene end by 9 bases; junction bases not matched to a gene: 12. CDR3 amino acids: CASSPPGLVVRELFF. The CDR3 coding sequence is TGTGCCAGCAGCCCTCCGGGACTAGTGGTTAGGGAGCTGTTTTTT.

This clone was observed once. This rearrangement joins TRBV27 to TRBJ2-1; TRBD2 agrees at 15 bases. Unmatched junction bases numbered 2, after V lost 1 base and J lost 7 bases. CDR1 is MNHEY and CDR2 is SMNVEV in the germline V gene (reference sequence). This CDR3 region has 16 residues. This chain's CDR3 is CASSLLGLAGGNEQFF. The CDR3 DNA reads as TGTGCCAGCAGTTTATTAGGACTAGCGGGAGGGAATGAGCAGTTCTTC.

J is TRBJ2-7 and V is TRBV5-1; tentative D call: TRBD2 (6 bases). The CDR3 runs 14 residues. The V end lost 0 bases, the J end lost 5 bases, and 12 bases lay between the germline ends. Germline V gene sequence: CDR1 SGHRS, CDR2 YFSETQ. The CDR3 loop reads CASSLEAGSDEQYF. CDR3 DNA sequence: TGCGCCAGCAGCTTGGAGGCGGGGTCCGACGAGCAGTACTTC.

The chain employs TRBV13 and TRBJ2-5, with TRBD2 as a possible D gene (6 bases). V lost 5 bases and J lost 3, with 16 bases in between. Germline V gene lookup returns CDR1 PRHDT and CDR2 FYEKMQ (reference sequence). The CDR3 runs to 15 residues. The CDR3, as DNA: TGTGCCAGCAGCGTTGTAGTAGGCGGGAAAGAGACCCAGTACTTC. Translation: CASSVVVGGKETQYF.

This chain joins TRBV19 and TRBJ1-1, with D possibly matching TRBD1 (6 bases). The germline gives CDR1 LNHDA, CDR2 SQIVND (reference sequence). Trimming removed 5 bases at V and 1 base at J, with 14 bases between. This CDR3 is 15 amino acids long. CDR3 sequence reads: CASSHPPTGNTEAFF. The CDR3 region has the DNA TGTGCCAGTAGTCATCCCCCGACAGGGAACACTGAAGCTTTCTTT.

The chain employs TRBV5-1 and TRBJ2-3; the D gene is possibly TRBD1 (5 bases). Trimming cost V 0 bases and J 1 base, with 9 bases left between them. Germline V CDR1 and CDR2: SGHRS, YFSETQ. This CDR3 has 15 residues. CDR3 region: CASSLEGWGTDTQYF. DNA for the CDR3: TGCGCCAGCAGCTTGGAGGGGTGGGGCACAGATACGCAGTATTTT.

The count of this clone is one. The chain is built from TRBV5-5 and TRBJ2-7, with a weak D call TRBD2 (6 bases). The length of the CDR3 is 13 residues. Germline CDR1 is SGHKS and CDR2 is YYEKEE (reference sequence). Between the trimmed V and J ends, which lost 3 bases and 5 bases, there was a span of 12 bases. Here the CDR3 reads CASSWGVGDEQYF. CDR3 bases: TGTGCCAGCAGCTGGGGGGTTGGAGACGAGCAGTACTTC.

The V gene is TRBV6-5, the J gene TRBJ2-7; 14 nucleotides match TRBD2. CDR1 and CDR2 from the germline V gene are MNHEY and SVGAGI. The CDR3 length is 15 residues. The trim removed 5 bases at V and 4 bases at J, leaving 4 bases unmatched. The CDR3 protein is CASSPGTSGSYEQYF. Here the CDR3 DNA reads TGTGCCAGCAGTCCCGGGACTAGCGGGAGTTACGAGCAGTACTTC.

The CDR3 sequence is CASSRTSGVSTDTQYF. The CDR3 coding sequence is TGTGCCAGCAGTCGGACTAGCGGGGTTAGCACAGATACGCAGTATTTT. V and J are TRBV2 and TRBJ2-3, with 12 nucleotides matching TRBD2. Germline V CDR1 and CDR2: SNHLY, FYNNEI. J was trimmed by 0 bases and V by 5 bases; bases with no gene match: 3. The CDR3 covers 16 residues.

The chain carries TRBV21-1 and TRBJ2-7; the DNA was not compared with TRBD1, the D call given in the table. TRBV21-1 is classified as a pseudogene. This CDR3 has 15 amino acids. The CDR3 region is CASSLPGHKAYEQYF. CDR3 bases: TGTGCCAGCAGCCTTCCGGGACACAAAGCCTACGAGCAGTACTTC.

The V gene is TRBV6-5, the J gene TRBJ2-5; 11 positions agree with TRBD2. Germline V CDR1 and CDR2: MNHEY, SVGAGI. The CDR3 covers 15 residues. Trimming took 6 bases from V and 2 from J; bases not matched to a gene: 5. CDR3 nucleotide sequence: TGTGCCAGCAGGAAACTAGCGGGGGAGCAAGAGACCCAGTACTTC. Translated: CASRKLAGEQETQYF.